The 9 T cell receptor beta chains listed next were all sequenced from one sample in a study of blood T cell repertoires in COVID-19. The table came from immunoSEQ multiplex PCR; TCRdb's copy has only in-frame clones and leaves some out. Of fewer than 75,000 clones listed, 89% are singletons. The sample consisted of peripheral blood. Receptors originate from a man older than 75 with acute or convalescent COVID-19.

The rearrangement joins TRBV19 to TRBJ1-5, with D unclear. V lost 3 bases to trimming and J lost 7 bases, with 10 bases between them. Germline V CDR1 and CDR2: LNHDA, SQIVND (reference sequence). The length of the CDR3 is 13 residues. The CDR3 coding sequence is TGTGCCAGTAGTATGTCAGATTGGCAGCCCCAGCATTTT. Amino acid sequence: CASSMSDWQPQHF.

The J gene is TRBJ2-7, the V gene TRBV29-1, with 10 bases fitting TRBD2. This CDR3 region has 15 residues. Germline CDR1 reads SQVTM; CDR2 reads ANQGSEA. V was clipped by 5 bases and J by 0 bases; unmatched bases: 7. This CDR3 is CSVLSGGSSSYEQYF. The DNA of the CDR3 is TGCAGCGTTCTTAGCGGGGGGTCCAGCTCCTACGAGCAGTACTTC.

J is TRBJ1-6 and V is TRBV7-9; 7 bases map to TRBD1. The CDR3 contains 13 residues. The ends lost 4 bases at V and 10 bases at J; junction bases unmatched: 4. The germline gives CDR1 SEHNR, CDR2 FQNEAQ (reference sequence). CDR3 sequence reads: CASSSTGVSPLHF. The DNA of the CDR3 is TGTGCCAGCAGCTCCACAGGGGTCTCACCCCTCCACTTT.

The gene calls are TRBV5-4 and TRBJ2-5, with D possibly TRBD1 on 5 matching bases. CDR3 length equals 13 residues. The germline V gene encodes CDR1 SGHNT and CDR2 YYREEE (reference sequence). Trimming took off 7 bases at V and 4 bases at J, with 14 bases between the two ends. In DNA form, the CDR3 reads TGTGCCAGCTCCCCCCAGGGCACAGAGACCCAGTACTTC. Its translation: CASSPQGTETQYF. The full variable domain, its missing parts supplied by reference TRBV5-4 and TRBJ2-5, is ETGVTQSPTHLIKTRGQQVTLRCSSQSGHNTVSWYQQALGQGPQFIFQYYREEENGRGNFPPRFSGLQFPNYSSELNVNALELDDSALYLCASSPQGTETQYFGPGTRLLVL.

Written as DNA, the CDR3 is TGTGCCTGGAGTTATGGGGACGTACTGACTAGCGGGACTAAAAATGAGCAGTTCTTC. Its protein product is CAWSYGDVLTSGTKNEQFF. The rearrangement uses TRBV30 and TRBJ2-1; 11 bases line up with TRBD2. The germline CDR1 and CDR2 sequences are GTSNPN and SVGIG (reference sequence). The CDR3 has 19 amino acids. Trimming took 2 bases from V and 7 from J; bases not matched to a gene: 19.

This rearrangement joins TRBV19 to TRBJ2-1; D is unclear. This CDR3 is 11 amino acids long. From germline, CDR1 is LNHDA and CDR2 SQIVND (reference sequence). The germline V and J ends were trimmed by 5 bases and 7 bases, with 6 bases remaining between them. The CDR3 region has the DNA TGTGCCAGTAGTCTACGAAATGAGCAGTTCTTC. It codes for CASSLRNEQFF.

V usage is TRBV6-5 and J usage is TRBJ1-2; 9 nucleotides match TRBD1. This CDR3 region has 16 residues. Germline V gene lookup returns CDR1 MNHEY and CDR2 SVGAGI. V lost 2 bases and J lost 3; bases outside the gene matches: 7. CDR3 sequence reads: CASSYDRGRRHYGYTF. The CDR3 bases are TGTGCCAGCAGTTACGACAGGGGGAGGAGGCACTATGGCTACACCTTC.

The chain's CDR3 is CASSRDSYGYTF. The CDR3 nucleotides read TGTGCCAGTAGTAGGGACAGCTATGGCTACACCTTC. The chain has TRBV19 and TRBJ1-2, with TRBD1 matching 7 bases. This CDR3 spans 12 amino acids. V lost 4 bases to trimming and J lost 4 bases; unmatched junction nucleotides: 0. CDR1 is LNHDA and CDR2 is SQIVND in the germline V gene (reference sequence). Supplemented by reference TRBV19 and TRBJ1-2, the full variable domain reads DGGITQSPKYLFRKEGQNVTLSCEQNLNHDAMYWYRQDPGQGLRLIYYSQIVNDFQKGDIAEGYSVSREKKESFPLTVTSAQKNPTAFYLCASSRDSYGYTFGSGTRLTVV.

CDR3 region: CASSLGTSGRGLLAQYF. The CDR3 coding sequence is TGTGCCAGCAGCCTTGGGACTAGCGGGAGAGGGTTGTTAGCGCAGTATTTT. V gene TRBV7-2 combines with J gene TRBJ2-3; TRBD2 agrees at 14 bases. Per germline, CDR1 SGHTA and CDR2 FQGNSA. The CDR3 runs to 17 residues. Losses at the gene ends were 5 bases for V and 10 bases for J; bases not matched to a gene: 14. The whole variable domain, remainder taken from reference TRBV7-2 and TRBJ2-3, is GAGVSQSPSNKVTEKGKDVELRCDPISGHTALYWYRQSLGQGLEFLIYFQGNSAPDKSGLPSDRFSAERTGGSVSTLTIQRTQQEDSAVYLCASSLGTSGRGLLAQYFGPGTRLTVL.